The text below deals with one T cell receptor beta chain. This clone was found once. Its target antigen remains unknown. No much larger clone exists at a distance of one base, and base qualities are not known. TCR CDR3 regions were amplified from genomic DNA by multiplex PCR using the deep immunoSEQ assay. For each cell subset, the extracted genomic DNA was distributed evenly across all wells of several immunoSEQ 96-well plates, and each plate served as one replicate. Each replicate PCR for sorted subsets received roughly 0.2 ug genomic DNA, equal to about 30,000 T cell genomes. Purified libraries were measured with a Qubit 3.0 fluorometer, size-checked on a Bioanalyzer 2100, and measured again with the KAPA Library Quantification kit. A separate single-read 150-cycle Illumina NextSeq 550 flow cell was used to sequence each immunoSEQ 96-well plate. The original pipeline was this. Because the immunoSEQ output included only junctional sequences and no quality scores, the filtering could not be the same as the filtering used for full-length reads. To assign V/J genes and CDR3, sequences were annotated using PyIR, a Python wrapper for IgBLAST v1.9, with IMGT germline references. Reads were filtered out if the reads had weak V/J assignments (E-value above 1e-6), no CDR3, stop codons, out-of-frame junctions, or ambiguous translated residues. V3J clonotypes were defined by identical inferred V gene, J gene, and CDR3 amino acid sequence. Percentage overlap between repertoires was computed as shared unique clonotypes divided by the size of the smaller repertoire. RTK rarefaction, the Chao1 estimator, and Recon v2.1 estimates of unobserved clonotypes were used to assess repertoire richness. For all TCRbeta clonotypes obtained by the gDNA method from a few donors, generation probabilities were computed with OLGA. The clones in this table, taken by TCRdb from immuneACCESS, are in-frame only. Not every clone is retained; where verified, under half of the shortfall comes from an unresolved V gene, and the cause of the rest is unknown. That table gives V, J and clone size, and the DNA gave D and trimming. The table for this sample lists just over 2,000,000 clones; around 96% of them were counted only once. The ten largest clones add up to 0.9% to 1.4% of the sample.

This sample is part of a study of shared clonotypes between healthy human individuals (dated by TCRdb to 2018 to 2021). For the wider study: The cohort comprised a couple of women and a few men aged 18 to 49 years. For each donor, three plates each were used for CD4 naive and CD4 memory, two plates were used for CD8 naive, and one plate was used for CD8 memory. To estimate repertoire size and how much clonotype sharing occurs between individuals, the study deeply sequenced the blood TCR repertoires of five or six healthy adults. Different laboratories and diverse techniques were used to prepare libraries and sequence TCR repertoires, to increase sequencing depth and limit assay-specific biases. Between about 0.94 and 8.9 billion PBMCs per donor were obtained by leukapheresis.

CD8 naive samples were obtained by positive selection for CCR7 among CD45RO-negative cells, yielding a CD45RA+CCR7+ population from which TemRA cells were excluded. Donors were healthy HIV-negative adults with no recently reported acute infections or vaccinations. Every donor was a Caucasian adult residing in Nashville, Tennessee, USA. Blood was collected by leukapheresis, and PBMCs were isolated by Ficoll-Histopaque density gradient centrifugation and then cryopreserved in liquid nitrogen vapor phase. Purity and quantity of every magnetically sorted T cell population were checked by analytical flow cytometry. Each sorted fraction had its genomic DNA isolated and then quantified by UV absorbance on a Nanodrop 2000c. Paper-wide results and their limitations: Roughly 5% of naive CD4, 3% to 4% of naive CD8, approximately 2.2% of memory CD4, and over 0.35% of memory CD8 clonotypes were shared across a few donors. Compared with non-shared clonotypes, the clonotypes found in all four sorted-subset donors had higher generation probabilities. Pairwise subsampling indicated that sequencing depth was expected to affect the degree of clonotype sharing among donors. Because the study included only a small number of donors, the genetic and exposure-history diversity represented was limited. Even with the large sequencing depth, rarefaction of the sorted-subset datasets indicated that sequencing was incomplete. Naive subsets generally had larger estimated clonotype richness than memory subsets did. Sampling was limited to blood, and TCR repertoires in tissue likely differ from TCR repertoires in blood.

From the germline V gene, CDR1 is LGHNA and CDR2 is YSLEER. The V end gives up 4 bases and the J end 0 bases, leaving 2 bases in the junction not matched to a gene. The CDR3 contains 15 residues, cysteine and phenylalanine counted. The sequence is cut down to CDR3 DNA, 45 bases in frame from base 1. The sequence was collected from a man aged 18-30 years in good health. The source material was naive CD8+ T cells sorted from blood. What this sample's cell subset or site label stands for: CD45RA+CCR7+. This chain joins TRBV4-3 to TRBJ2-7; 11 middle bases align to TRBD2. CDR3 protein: CASSRLAGGSYEQYF. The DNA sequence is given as TGCGCCAGCAGCCGTCTAGCGGGAGGCTCCTACGAGCAGTACTTC.